This T cell receptor beta chain was captured in a study of T cells after yellow fever vaccination. This clonotype has more than one count but fewer than ten. Its target is not known. Germline CDR1 is SGHRS and CDR2 is YFSETQ. The CDR3 covers 15 residues. Trimming cost V 4 bases and J 1 base, with 12 bases left between them. TCRdb re-called the 5' RACE reads through MiXCR, storing one row per CDR3 protein. Of a few hundred thousand distinct CDR3 sequences in the sample, approximately 5.7% were seen once. Study findings and constraints: Re-detected after boosting: most primary clones, about 96% of CD4 and 75% to 90% of CD8. Some clonotypes were seen in both the CD4 and the CD8 compartments. These made up a small share and likely arose from convergent recombination. Repertoires obtained by FACS sorting could include abundant clonotypes that entered as contaminants from the bulk population. A weaker but faster secondary response was observed, peaking on day 5 versus 15.

The chain combines TRBV5-1 with TRBJ2-1; D is possibly TRBD1 (7 bases). The sequence derives from a man in his thirties or forties who received the YFV17D yellow fever vaccine. The sequencing used PBMCs, collected 5 days after the yellow fever booster vaccination. The CDR3 nucleotides are TGCGCCAGCAGCCCTCAGGGGGGATCCTACAATGAGCAGTTCTTC. It translates to CASSPQGGSYNEQFF.